The sequence of this T cell receptor beta chain was determined in a study of graft-versus-host responses after intestinal transplantation. Clones were read by immunoSEQ multiplex PCR, and TCRdb kept only the in-frame ones, dropping some. The data contain around 130,000 clones, about 92% of them singletons. General study results and limits: Allografts carried high graft-versus-host to host-versus-graft clonal ratios in patients having graft-donor T cell macrochimerism. There were GvH clones found in recipient marrow, and some of them appeared first in ileum or blood.

Trimming shortened V by 0 bases and J by 6 bases, and 16 bases separated the two germline ends. Looked up from germline, CDR1 is LNHNV and CDR2 is YYDKDF (reference sequence). The CDR3 is 16 amino acids. Comment on this clone: The antigen is not known.

This chain joins TRBV15 and TRBJ2-3; unclear D gene. The material was unstimulated CD4+ T cells sorted from spleen or lymph node cells, obtained before intestinal transplant. This TCR came from a human donor who received an intestinal transplant. In nucleotides, the CDR3 is TGTGCCACCAGCAGAGAGCCCAGTCTAGAGACGGATACGCAGTATTTT. This translates into CATSREPSLETDTQYF.